In this sample, the clone carrying this T cell receptor (beta chain) turned up many times. Its antigen is not identified. These data come from a study of human T cells and chemical hapten exposure. Study background: Each week of the roughly 24-week study, patients had diphenylcyclopropenone applied to the scalp. Study-level results: Significantly more large CDR3 similarity clusters arose among expanded TCRs than among controls.

Source study methods: Sample TCR counts, which ranged from 23,224 to 690,600, had a median of 95,638. TCRdb reprocessed the RACE reads via MiXCR and lists one record per CDR3 protein. These V and J calls originate from TCRdb's pipeline instead of the authors' own analysis. The profile shows some 70,000 distinct CDR3 sequences, approximately 10% of them singletons. Time point here: patch test 2, 6 weeks after DPC sensitization. Specified treatment: therapeutic diphenylcyclopropenone sensitization with weekly scalp DPC. The length of the CDR3 is 10 residues. The V gene lost 7 bases and the J gene lost 15 bases, with 13 bases spanning the gap.

The rearrangement joins TRBV12-3 or TRBV12-4 to TRBJ2-1, with D maybe TRBD1 (5 bases). Source: whole blood, taken in connection with sensitization to the hapten diphenylcyclopropenone (DPC). The source is a woman aged 45-59 years with alopecia areata. Some clones in this sample may be carry-over from other donors' samples. The CDR3 loop is CASKGARMFF. DNA of the CDR3: TGTGCCAGCAAAGGGGCAAGGATGTTCTTC.